This TCR beta chain was identified during a study of cytomegalovirus exposure and HLA in healthy donors. Notes on the study in general: Reportedly, fewer N-insertions than the roughly 700-donor mean appeared in an Asian-associated ancestry cluster in a later analysis.

Germline CDR1 SGHDT, CDR2 YYEEEE. Trimming took off 4 bases at V and 0 bases at J, with 7 bases between the two ends. CDR3 length: 13 residues. As to this clone: Its antigen is still unknown.

PCR was performed using 60 Vbeta and 13 Jbeta primers. Assay: immunoSEQ multiplex PCR; the TCRdb copy retains only in-frame clones and omits some. The sample records 65,000 to 70,000 clones, roughly 75% being singletons. The chain carries TRBV5-6 and TRBJ1-2; D unresolved. Material: PBMCs. This TCR derives from a woman in her 30s in good health and CMV-seropositive. Written as DNA, the CDR3 is TGTGCCAGCAGCGCTTCAGCTAACTATGGCTACACCTTC. Translation: CASSASANYGYTF.